This T cell receptor (beta chain) was captured by sequencing in a study of T cell repertoires in cytomegalovirus infection. Each CDR3 protein gets one entry after TCRdb re-called the reads with MiXCR. The sample shows approximately 500,000 distinct CDR3 sequences, more than 20% of them seen only once. This clonotype came up many times. The TCR was taken from a human donor in good health (CMV status not recorded). Some clones in this sample may be carry-over from other donors' samples. The sample taken for sequencing was PBMCs.

The CDR3: CASSSSALAGGSGGEQYF. Written as DNA, the CDR3 is TGTGCCAGCAGCTCCTCCGCCCTAGCGGGAGGCAGTGGGGGCGAGCAGTACTTC. The chain couples TRBV7-2 to TRBJ2-7, with 11 nucleotides matching TRBD2. This CDR3 region has 18 residues. From germline, CDR1 is SGHTA and CDR2 FQGNSA. With V trimmed by 4 bases and J by 6 bases, 17 bases remained unmatched.